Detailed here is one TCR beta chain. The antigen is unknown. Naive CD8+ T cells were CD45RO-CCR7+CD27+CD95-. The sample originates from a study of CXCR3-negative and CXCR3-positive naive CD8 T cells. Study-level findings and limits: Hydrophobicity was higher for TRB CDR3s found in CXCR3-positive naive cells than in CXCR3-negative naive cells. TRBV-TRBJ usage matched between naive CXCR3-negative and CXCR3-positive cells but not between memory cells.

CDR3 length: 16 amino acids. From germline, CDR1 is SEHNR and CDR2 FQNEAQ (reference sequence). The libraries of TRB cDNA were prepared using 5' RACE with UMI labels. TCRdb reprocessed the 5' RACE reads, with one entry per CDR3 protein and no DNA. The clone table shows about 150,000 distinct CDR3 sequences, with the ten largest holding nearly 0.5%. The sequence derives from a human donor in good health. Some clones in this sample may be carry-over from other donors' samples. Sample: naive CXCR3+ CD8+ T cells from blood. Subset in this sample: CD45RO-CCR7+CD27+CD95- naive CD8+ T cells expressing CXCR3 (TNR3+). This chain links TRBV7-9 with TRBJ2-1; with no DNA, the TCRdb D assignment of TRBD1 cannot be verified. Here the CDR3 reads CASSQEGRASYNEQFF.